This entry lists 30 T cell receptor beta chains sequenced from one sample in a study of blood T cell repertoires in COVID-19. Sequenced by immunoSEQ multiplex PCR; TCRdb stores in-frame clones only, minus some. The sample holds around 180,000 clones; around 87% are singletons and the top ten take less than 3.5%. The sequenced sample consisted of peripheral blood. The receptors come from a woman in her 30s with active or convalescent COVID-19.

This clone turned up a few times. J is TRBJ2-7 and V is TRBV5-6; D is uncertain. Germline CDR1 SGHDT, CDR2 YYEEEE. V lost 4 bases to trimming and J lost 4 bases, with 18 bases between them. The CDR3 is 15 residues long. The CDR3 coding sequence is TGTGCCAGCAGCCTTTTGACGAGCGCCGCATACGAGCAGTACTTC. It translates to CASSLLTSAAYEQYF.

This chain joins TRBV7-2 and TRBJ2-4; weak D call: TRBD1 (5 bases). The CDR3 covers 15 residues. V was shortened by 6 bases and J by 6 bases, with 18 bases between the two germline ends. The germline gives CDR1 SGHTA, CDR2 FQGNSA. The CDR3 region is CASSNYVGRLNIQYF. CDR3 nucleotide sequence: TGTGCCAGCAGTAATTATGTGGGGCGTCTAAACATTCAGTACTTC.

The chain couples TRBV6-5 to TRBJ2-7; 11 bases fit TRBD1. Germline lookup yields CDR1 MNHEY and CDR2 SVGAGI. V was pared by 5 bases and J by 4 bases, with 7 bases of the junction left unmatched. This CDR3 contains 15 residues. CDR3 in DNA: TGTGCCAGCAGTAAAAACCGGGACAGGGGGTACGAGCAGTACTTC. This sequence encodes CASSKNRDRGYEQYF.

This chain connects TRBV19 to TRBJ1-3, with 7 bases aligning to TRBD1. Germline V gene lookup returns CDR1 LNHDA and CDR2 SQIVND (reference sequence). With V trimmed by 3 bases and J by 0 bases, 5 bases remained unmatched. The CDR3 loop spans 16 amino acids. Here the CDR3 reads CASSIVGTVSGNTIYF. The CDR3 nucleotides are TGTGCCAGTAGTATTGTCGGGACAGTCTCTGGAAACACCATATATTTT.

V is TRBV7-2 and J is TRBJ2-1; TRBD2 agrees at 9 bases. Germline V gene sequence: CDR1 SGHTA, CDR2 FQGNSA. J was trimmed by 5 bases and V by 7 bases; bases with no gene match: 9. The CDR3 runs to 15 residues. CDR3 nucleotides: TGTGCCAGCACACCCCTAGCGGGGCATCACAATGAGCAGTTCTTC. Translation: CASTPLAGHHNEQFF.

A single count supports this clone. This sequence joins TRBV28 and TRBJ2-3; weak D call: TRBD2 (5 bases). The V gene lost 5 bases and the J gene lost 1 base, with 19 bases spanning the gap. Looked up from germline, CDR1 is MDHEN and CDR2 is SYDVKM. The CDR3 runs 17 residues. The CDR3 here is CASSPIIGMVGTDTQYF. CDR3 coding DNA: TGTGCCAGCAGTCCAATCATCGGGATGGTGGGCACAGATACGCAGTATTTT.

The rearrangement joins TRBV11-3 to TRBJ2-5, with D possibly TRBD2 on 6 matching bases. The CDR3 contains 15 residues. Trimming shortened V by 5 bases and J by 2 bases, and 15 bases separated the two germline ends. CDR1 is SGHNT, CDR2 YENEEA, per germline. The CDR3 DNA reads as TGTGCCAGCAGCGACCGGGACTCCAGGCAAGAGACCCAGTACTTC. Its protein is CASSDRDSRQETQYF.

This clone was observed a handful of times. The chain recombines TRBV11-2 with TRBJ2-7; D uncertain. The V gene's germline CDR1 is SGHAT and CDR2 FQNNGV. The CDR3 loop spans 16 amino acids. Trimming took off 3 bases at V and 0 bases at J, with 15 bases between the two ends. CDR3 region: CASSFPGSRSSYEQYF. DNA for the CDR3: TGTGCCAGCAGCTTCCCCGGATCACGGAGCTCCTACGAGCAGTACTTC.

This chain uses TRBV14 with TRBJ2-2; TRBD1 might be the D (5 bases). The CDR3 contains 17 residues. Per the germline V gene, CDR1 is SGHDN and CDR2 is FVKESK. V dropped 1 base and J dropped 4 bases, with 16 bases sitting between them. The CDR3 reads CASSQGFWQGITGELFF. For the CDR3, the DNA is TGTGCCAGCAGCCAAGGTTTTTGGCAGGGTATCACCGGGGAGCTGTTTTTT.

In this sample, this clone turned up once. The chain joins TRBV29-1 to TRBJ2-7; 12 bases are shared with TRBD2. CDR1 and CDR2 (germline): SQVTM, ANQGSEA. The CDR3 extends over 14 amino acids. V shed 3 bases and J 2 bases; nucleotides not matched to a gene: 2. CDR3 residues: CSVETSGSPYEQYF. The CDR3 nucleotides read TGCAGCGTTGAGACTAGCGGGAGTCCCTACGAGCAGTACTTC.

The V and J genes are TRBV30 and TRBJ1-2, with a weak D call TRBD1 (5 bases). CDR3 length equals 14 residues. The V gene lost 3 bases and the J gene lost 2 bases, with 13 bases spanning the gap. Germline V gene sequence: CDR1 GTSNPN, CDR2 SVGIG (reference sequence). The CDR3 coding sequence is TGTGCCTGGAGCATCCGGGGGATCAACTATGGCTACACCTTC. Its protein is CAWSIRGINYGYTF.

The V call is TRBV3-1 (or the pseudogene TRBV3-2), the J call TRBJ1-1, with TRBD1 identical over 8 bases. V shed 4 bases and J 11 bases; nucleotides not matched to a gene: 6. From germline, CDR1 is LGHDT and CDR2 YNNKEL (reference sequence). The CDR3 is made up of 12 amino acids. The CDR3 loop is CASSPSTGGAFF. Here the CDR3 DNA reads TGTGCCAGCAGCCCATCTACAGGGGGGGCTTTCTTT.

The chain links TRBV6-5 to TRBJ1-1; 7 nucleotides align to TRBD1. This CDR3 region has 15 residues. CDR1 is MNHEY, CDR2 SVGAGI, per germline. Unmatched junction bases numbered 18, after V lost 7 bases and J lost 10 bases. The CDR3 is CASTQGVGGTEGAFF. CDR3 bases: TGTGCCAGCACCCAGGGGGTTGGGGGAACGGAAGGAGCTTTCTTT.

This clone was recorded only once. The chain uses TRBV19 and TRBJ1-3; 8 bases line up with TRBD1. Trimming removed 7 bases from V and 2 bases from J; junction bases left unmatched: 7. CDR3 length: 15 residues. Germline-derived CDR1 and CDR2 are LNHDA and SQIVND (reference sequence). DNA for the CDR3: TGTGCCAGTAAGGACAGGGAGTCGACTGGAAACACCATATATTTT. Amino acid sequence: CASKDRESTGNTIYF.

In DNA, the CDR3 is TGTGCCAGTAGTATAGAGACAGGGGGGTCCTACGAGCAGTACTTC. Translating gives CASSIETGGSYEQYF. This chain links TRBV19 with TRBJ2-7; 9 bases agree with TRBD1. Germline CDR1 is LNHDA and CDR2 is SQIVND (reference sequence). V dropped 0 bases and J dropped 1; count of bases not matched to a gene: 1. CDR3 length equals 15 residues.

Only a few counts were recorded for this clone. The chain joins TRBV19 to TRBJ1-4; 11 nucleotides match TRBD1. The CDR3 is 16 amino acids. The germline gives CDR1 LNHDA, CDR2 SQIVND (reference sequence). V lost 4 bases, J lost 1 base, and 2 bases stayed unmatched. In nucleotides, the CDR3 is TGTGCCAGTAGTACGGGACAGGGGGGAACTAATGAAAAACTGTTTTTT. The encoded protein is CASSTGQGGTNEKLFF.

This rearrangement joins TRBV5-6 to TRBJ1-1; TRBD1 is a possible D gene (5 bases). Trimming removed 2 bases at V and 8 bases at J, with 13 bases between. The CDR3 spans 13 residues. Per germline, CDR1 SGHDT and CDR2 YYEEEE. In DNA, the CDR3 is TGTGCCAGCAGCTTATTAGGGGTTCCAGAAGCTTTCTTT. Its protein product is CASSLLGVPEAFF. Together with reference TRBV5-6 and TRBJ1-1, the CDR3 gives the full variable domain: DAGVTQSPTHLIKTRGQQVTLRCSPKSGHDTVSWYQQALGQGPQFIFQYYEEEERQRGNFPDRFSGHQFPNYSSELNVNALLLGDSALYLCASSLLGVPEAFFGQGTRLTVV.

The rearrangement joins TRBV2 to TRBJ2-4, with a possible D match to TRBD1 (5 bases). Germline values: CDR1 SNHLY, CDR2 FYNNEI. V was trimmed by 1 base and J by 0 bases, leaving 13 bases between them. The CDR3 totals 17 residues. This CDR3 reads CASSEGRQPLAKNIQYF. CDR3 DNA sequence: TGTGCCAGCAGTGAAGGTAGACAGCCCCTAGCCAAAAACATTCAGTACTTC.

The chain links TRBV3-1 (or the pseudogene TRBV3-2) to TRBJ1-2; weak D call: TRBD1 (6 bases). V gave up 0 bases and J gave up 7 bases, with 15 bases separating them. CDR1 and CDR2 from the germline V gene are LGHDT and YNNKEL (reference sequence). The CDR3 length is 15 residues. CDR3 nucleotides: TGTGCCAGCAGCCAAGATCGGGGCAGGGGTGGTGGCTACACCTTC. It specifies CASSQDRGRGGGYTF.

V is TRBV25-1 and J is TRBJ1-1; D uncertain. Germline CDR1 and CDR2: MGHDK and SYGVNS. V gave up 3 bases and J gave up 1 base, with 3 bases separating them. CDR3 length: 12 amino acids. CDR3 loop: CASSERNTEAFF. Here the CDR3 DNA reads TGTGCCAGCAGTGAGCGGAACACTGAAGCTTTCTTT.

This chain uses TRBV5-1 with TRBJ1-2; 7 bases match TRBD1. V lost 3 bases, J lost 8 bases, and 10 bases stayed unmatched. The CDR3 has 14 amino acids. Germline V gives CDR1 SGHRS, CDR2 YFSETQ. Here the CDR3 reads CASSSMGTGVGYTF. The CDR3 nucleotides read TGCGCCAGCAGCTCAATGGGAACAGGGGTAGGCTACACCTTC.

This sequence joins TRBV9 and TRBJ1-4; D unclear. The CDR3 has 15 residues. The V end lost 0 bases, the J end lost 8 bases, and 14 bases lay between the germline ends. The germline V gene encodes CDR1 SGDLS and CDR2 YYNGEE. The CDR3 here is CASSVDAYGEEKLFF. The CDR3 coding sequence is TGTGCCAGCAGCGTAGACGCATACGGGGAGGAAAAACTGTTTTTT. The complete variable domain, with remaining parts taken from reference TRBV9 and TRBJ1-4, reads DSGVTQTPKHLITATGQRVTLRCSPRSGDLSVYWYQQSLDQGLQFLIQYYNGEERAKGNILERFSAQQFPDLHSELNLSSLELGDSALYFCASSVDAYGEEKLFFGSGTQLSVL.

The rearrangement joins TRBV6-4 to TRBJ1-5, with D unclear. The CDR3 contains 16 residues. Germline V gene data show CDR1 as MRHNA and CDR2 as SNTAGT. V lost 2 bases and J lost 0, with 11 bases in between. The CDR3 nucleotides are TGTGCCAGCAGTGACGGGGAGGGAAATAGCAATCAGCCCCAGCATTTT. Translation: CASSDGEGNSNQPQHF.

The chain recombines TRBV3-1 (or the pseudogene TRBV3-2) with TRBJ1-1; possibly TRBD1 for D (5 bases). The V gene lost 8 bases and the J gene lost 7 bases, with 20 bases spanning the gap. CDR3 length: 14 amino acids. Germline lookup yields CDR1 LGHDT and CDR2 YNNKEL (reference sequence). The CDR3 DNA reads TGTGCCAGCGGGTACGGGCGGGGCGGTGGTGAAGCTTTCTTT. Amino acids: CASGYGRGGGEAFF.

The genes are TRBV6-5 and TRBJ1-1; 7 nucleotides match TRBD1. Per germline, CDR1 MNHEY and CDR2 SVGAGI. Unmatched junction bases numbered 9, after V lost 6 bases and J lost 8 bases. The CDR3 length is 13 residues. The CDR3, as DNA: TGTGCCAGCAGCTTCCGGGACAGCCGAGAAGCTTTCTTT. Translating gives CASSFRDSREAFF.

The genes are TRBV29-1 and TRBJ1-2; 7 nucleotides line up with TRBD1. Losses at the gene ends were 7 bases for V and 4 bases for J; bases not matched to a gene: 9. Germline V gene sequence: CDR1 SQVTM, CDR2 ANQGSEA. The CDR3 length is 13 residues. Written as DNA, the CDR3 is TGCAGCGCCGTTAGACAGGGAACCTATGGCTACACCTTC. Translation gives CSAVRQGTYGYTF.

The gene calls are TRBV7-8 and TRBJ1-5, with TRBD1 as a possible D gene (5 bases). Deletions cut 5 bases from V and 7 bases from J, with 9 bases between. The germline V gene encodes CDR1 SGHVS and CDR2 FQNEAQ. This CDR3 contains 12 residues. The DNA for the CDR3 is TGTGCCAGCAGCCGGGGGGGACAGCCCCAGCATTTT. This translates into CASSRGGQPQHF.

The chain employs TRBV27 and TRBJ2-3; 9 positions match TRBD2. The V and J ends lost 3 bases and 1 base, in that order; junction bases with no gene match: 2. From germline, CDR1 is MNHEY and CDR2 SMNVEV (reference sequence). This CDR3 region has 15 residues. CDR3 in amino acids: CASSFRLAGTDTQYF. CDR3 nucleotide sequence: TGTGCCAGCAGTTTTCGACTAGCGGGCACAGATACGCAGTATTTT.

The V and J genes are TRBV3-1 (or the pseudogene TRBV3-2) and TRBJ2-2; unclear D gene. CDR1 is LGHDT and CDR2 is YNNKEL in the germline V gene (reference sequence). The CDR3 sequence is 14 residues long. Trimming took 0 bases from V and 4 from J, leaving 6 bases between them. The CDR3 sequence: CASSQERITGELFF. The CDR3 coding sequence is TGTGCCAGCAGCCAAGAGAGAATCACCGGGGAGCTGTTTTTT.

J is TRBJ1-4 and V is TRBV19; D is perhaps TRBD1 (5 bases). The CDR3 is 15 residues long. The germline V gene encodes CDR1 LNHDA and CDR2 SQIVND (reference sequence). V was trimmed by 6 bases and J by 3 bases, leaving 14 bases between them. The CDR3, as DNA: TGTGCCAGTAGACAAATTGGCAGGGCTAATGAAAAACTGTTTTTT. Protein product: CASRQIGRANEKLFF.